Below are 30 T cell receptor beta chains sequenced from a single sample in a study of T cell responses to AZD1222 COVID-19 vaccine. Method: immunoSEQ multiplex PCR; TCRdb's copy keeps in-frame clones and lacks some. This table holds 60,000 to 75,000 clones, about 90% found once. Sequenced material: peripheral blood, taken on day 0 of AZD1222 vaccination. The receptor set was obtained from an adult in good health.

This clone was counted only a few times. This chain connects TRBV11-2 to TRBJ2-7; the match to TRBD2 covers 9 bases. The J segment lost 4 bases and the V segment lost 3 bases, leaving 4 bases of the junction unmatched. This CDR3 region has 14 residues. CDR1 is SGHAT, CDR2 FQNNGV, per germline. CDR3 sequence (DNA): TGTGCCAGCAGCTTTGGCGGGGGGGCTTACGAGCAGTACTTC. Protein sequence: CASSFGGGAYEQYF.

A single count supports this clone. The chain couples TRBV19 to TRBJ1-4; possibly TRBD1 for D (6 bases). Germline CDR1 LNHDA, CDR2 SQIVND (reference sequence). This CDR3 region has 15 residues. The V end was cut by 4 bases, the J end by 5 bases, with 14 bases between. The CDR3: CASSRTGHLNEKLFF. The CDR3 region has the DNA TGTGCCAGTAGTAGGACGGGACATTTAAATGAAAAACTGTTTTTT. Full variable domain (missing parts from reference TRBV19 and TRBJ1-4): DGGITQSPKYLFRKEGQNVTLSCEQNLNHDAMYWYRQDPGQGLRLIYYSQIVNDFQKGDIAEGYSVSREKKESFPLTVTSAQKNPTAFYLCASSRTGHLNEKLFFGSGTQLSVL.

CDR3 residues: CASSPQPLNTDTQYF. CDR3 sequence (DNA): TGTGCCAGTAGTCCACAGCCACTAAACACAGATACGCAGTATTTT. The rearrangement uses TRBV19 and TRBJ2-3; the D is unclear. CDR3 length: 15 amino acids. Germline assignment: CDR1 LNHDA and CDR2 SQIVND (reference sequence). With 5 bases removed from V and 2 bases from J, the gap between germline ends came to 14 bases.

The CDR3, as DNA: TGTGCCAGCGCGCGGCGGGCTGGTGAAAAACTGTTTTTT. Amino acids: CASARRAGEKLFF. The chain joins TRBV18 to TRBJ1-4, with D uncertain. Between the trimmed V and J ends, which lost 8 bases and 7 bases, there was a span of 14 bases. Germline CDR1 KGHSH, CDR2 LQKENI. This CDR3 is built from 13 residues. The whole variable domain, remainder taken from reference TRBV18 and TRBJ1-4, is NAGVMQNPRHLVRRRGQEARLRCSPMKGHSHVYWYRQLPEEGLKFMVYLQKENIIDESGMPKERFSAEFPKEGPSILRIQQVVRGDSAAYFCASARRAGEKLFFGSGTQLSVL.

The V and J genes are TRBV27 and TRBJ2-7, with D possibly being TRBD2 (5 bases). The germline CDR1 and CDR2 sequences are MNHEY and SMNVEV (reference sequence). This CDR3 contains 15 residues. The V end lost 1 base, the J end lost 3 bases, and 13 bases lay between the germline ends. CDR3 sequence (DNA): TGTGCCAGCAGTTTATATCGAGGGTTAGGCTACGAGCAGTACTTC. Residues: CASSLYRGLGYEQYF.

The V and J genes are TRBV30 and TRBJ1-2; TRBD1 is a possible D gene (6 bases). The V gene lost 4 bases and the J gene lost 1 base, with 16 bases spanning the gap. The CDR3 sequence is 15 residues long. Germline assignment: CDR1 GTSNPN and CDR2 SVGIG (reference sequence). The CDR3 DNA is TGTGCCTGGACCCGTCCCGACAGGAGTAACTATGGCTACACCTTC. This codes for CAWTRPDRSNYGYTF.

This clone was found a few times. The chain couples TRBV13 to TRBJ2-2; the match to TRBD1 covers 9 bases. The J segment lost 6 bases and the V segment lost 3 bases, leaving 2 bases of the junction unmatched. Germline values: CDR1 PRHDT, CDR2 FYEKMQ (reference sequence). The CDR3 has 14 residues. CDR3 protein: CASSFRQGAGELFF. The CDR3 DNA sequence: TGTGCCAGCAGCTTCAGACAGGGGGCCGGGGAGCTGTTTTTT. The full variable domain, rest sourced from reference TRBV13 and TRBJ2-2, is AAGVIQSPRHLIKEKRETATLKCYPIPRHDTVYWYQQGPGQDPQFLISFYEKMQSDKGSIPDRFSAQQFSDYHSELNMSSLELGDSALYFCASSFRQGAGELFFGEGSRLTVL.

The V call is TRBV10-3, the J call TRBJ1-1, with D uncertain. CDR3 length: 15 residues. Germline V gene sequence: CDR1 ENHRY, CDR2 SYGVKD. V lost 3 bases, J lost 0 bases, and 11 bases lay in between. CDR3 bases: TGTGCCATCAGTGATCCGGGCCGGCTGAACACTGAAGCTTTCTTT. Protein sequence: CAISDPGRLNTEAFF.

The rearrangement uses TRBV18 and TRBJ1-1, with D perhaps matching TRBD1 (5 bases). Trimming took off 2 bases at V and 0 bases at J, with 13 bases between the two ends. The CDR3 length is 16 residues. Germline V lookup: CDR1 KGHSH, CDR2 LQKENI. CDR3 nucleotides: TGTGCCAGCTCACCAGGTCAGGGTGGCATGAACACTGAAGCTTTCTTT. The encoded protein is CASSPGQGGMNTEAFF.

CDR3 loop: CASSEITTNEKLFF. The CDR3 nucleotides read TGTGCCAGTAGCGAAATTACAACTAATGAAAAACTGTTTTTT. The rearrangement joins TRBV19 to TRBJ1-4; D unresolved. The V and J ends lost 6 bases and 0 bases respectively, with 8 bases between them. This CDR3 is built from 14 residues. The germline CDR1 and CDR2 sequences are LNHDA and SQIVND (reference sequence).

The sample holds a few counts of this clone. The rearrangement joins TRBV6-4 to TRBJ2-3; 8 bases fit TRBD2. The CDR3 contains 14 residues. Losses at the gene ends were 4 bases for V and 3 bases for J; bases not matched to a gene: 3. Looked up from germline, CDR1 is MRHNA and CDR2 is SNTAGT. The CDR3 DNA is TGTGCCAGCAGTGTCGCTAGCGGGACAGATACGCAGTATTTT. It specifies CASSVASGTDTQYF.

CDR3 residues: CASRQMRNTEAFF. The CDR3 nucleotides read TGTGCCAGCCGCCAAATGAGGAACACTGAAGCTTTCTTT. The J gene is TRBJ1-1, the V gene TRBV6-5; no definite D call. V gave up 8 bases and J gave up 1 base, with 11 bases separating them. Per germline, CDR1 MNHEY and CDR2 SVGAGI. The CDR3 runs to 13 residues.

This chain's CDR3 is CASREGVISNQPQHF. The CDR3 DNA follows: TGTGCCAGCAGGGAGGGCGTTATAAGCAATCAGCCCCAGCATTTT. The J gene is TRBJ1-5, the V gene TRBV6-5; the D is unclear. In germline, CDR1 is MNHEY, CDR2 SVGAGI. This CDR3 is built from 15 residues. Trimming stripped 6 bases from V and 1 base from J, with 13 bases between.

This chain links TRBV6-1 with TRBJ1-1; 7 bases agree with TRBD1. Germline loops: CDR1 MNHNS, CDR2 SASEGT. Germline trimming cut 4 bases from V and 5 bases from J; bases unmatched to any gene: 13. The CDR3 runs 16 residues. This CDR3 is CASSGPQGRGGTEAFF. In nucleotides, the CDR3 is TGTGCCAGCAGTGGCCCACAGGGGAGGGGGGGAACTGAAGCTTTCTTT.

The chain joins TRBV11-2 to TRBJ1-3, with 9 bases that match TRBD1. V gave up 5 bases and J gave up 4 bases; unmatched junction bases: 12. Germline V CDR1 and CDR2: SGHAT, FQNNGV. CDR3 length equals 17 residues. CDR3 amino acids: CASSANRDRVSGNTIYF. The CDR3 nucleotides read TGTGCCAGCAGCGCTAACCGGGACAGGGTCTCCGGAAACACCATATATTTT. Looking up the rest from reference TRBV11-2 and TRBJ1-3 gives the full variable domain: EAGVAQSPRYKIIEKRQSVAFWCNPISGHATLYWYQQILGQGPKLLIQFQNNGVVDDSQLPKDRFSAERLKGVDSTLKIQPAKLEDSAVYLCASSANRDRVSGNTIYFGEGSWLTVV.

The chain is built from TRBV3-1 (or the pseudogene TRBV3-2) and TRBJ2-6, with D perhaps matching TRBD2 (6 bases). This CDR3 spans 21 amino acids. Germline assignment: CDR1 LGHDT and CDR2 YNNKEL (reference sequence). The V and J ends lost 4 bases and 0 bases respectively, with 25 bases between them. CDR3 in amino acids: CASSPTMGSRLDYSGANVLTF. DNA of the CDR3: TGTGCCAGCAGCCCTACCATGGGCTCTCGACTAGATTACTCTGGGGCCAACGTCCTGACTTTC.

The chain employs TRBV6-5 and TRBJ1-4; D is ambiguous. The CDR3 totals 15 residues. Germline V lookup: CDR1 MNHEY, CDR2 SVGAGI. V lost 5 bases and J 0 bases, leaving 10 bases between the germline ends. Here the CDR3 reads CASSTNTATNEKLFF. The CDR3 DNA reads TGTGCCAGCAGTACCAACACCGCAACTAATGAAAAACTGTTTTTT.

The gene calls are TRBV6-2 or TRBV6-3 and TRBJ2-7; 10 nucleotides match TRBD1. Trimming cost V 6 bases and J 7 bases; bases outside gene matches: 12. Germline CDR1 is MNHEY and CDR2 is SVGEGT. This CDR3 comprises 15 residues. CDR3 loop: CASSKIRQGAREQYF. CDR3 DNA: TGTGCCAGCAGCAAAATTCGACAGGGGGCGAGGGAGCAGTACTTC.

The chain carries TRBV18 and TRBJ2-3; TRBD2 matches at 8 bases. The germline CDR1 and CDR2 sequences are KGHSH and LQKENI. J lost 2 bases, V lost 4 bases, and 5 bases had no gene match. The CDR3 is 15 amino acids. The CDR3 nucleotides read TGTGCCAGCTCACGAAGCGGGGGAGACACAGATACGCAGTATTTT. Translation gives CASSRSGGDTDTQYF.

The genes are TRBV2 and TRBJ1-6; a weak D match, TRBD1 (5 bases). Germline V lookup: CDR1 SNHLY, CDR2 FYNNEI. V shed 8 bases and J shed 6 bases, with 17 bases lying between them. This CDR3 contains 15 residues. The CDR3: CASGAQGSGNSPLHF. CDR3 DNA: TGTGCCAGCGGGGCCCAGGGTTCCGGTAATTCACCCCTCCACTTT.

The gene calls are TRBV19 and TRBJ2-3; a weak D match, TRBD2 (5 bases). CDR1 and CDR2 from the germline V gene are LNHDA and SQIVND (reference sequence). This CDR3 spans 15 amino acids. V dropped 4 bases and J dropped 6 bases, with 17 bases sitting between them. The chain's CDR3 is CASSNSGGVGDTQYF. CDR3 nucleotide sequence: TGTGCCAGTAGTAATAGTGGAGGTGTTGGGGATACGCAGTATTTT.

V usage is TRBV29-1 and J usage is TRBJ1-2, with a weak D call TRBD1 (5 bases). CDR1 and CDR2 from the germline V gene are SQVTM and ANQGSEA. This CDR3 is 12 amino acids long. With 4 bases removed from V and 3 bases from J, the gap between germline ends came to 9 bases. Written as DNA, the CDR3 is TGCAGCGTTGGTTCCAGGGACTATGGCTACACCTTC. It translates to CSVGSRDYGYTF.

The CDR3 DNA follows: TGTGCCACCAGCCCAACTTCAACTAATGAAAAACTGTTTTTT. Translating it yields CATSPTSTNEKLFF. The genes are TRBV15 and TRBJ1-4; D is ambiguous. This CDR3 spans 14 amino acids. CDR1 is LNHNV and CDR2 is YYDKDF in the germline V gene (reference sequence). Between the trimmed V and J ends, which lost 5 bases and 0 bases, there was a span of 7 bases. The full variable domain, with the rest looked up from reference TRBV15 and TRBJ1-4, is DAMVIQNPRYQVTQFGKPVTLSCSQTLNHNVMYWYQQKSSQAPKLLFHYYDKDFNNEADTPDNFQSRRPNTSFCFLDIRSPGLGDTAMYLCATSPTSTNEKLFFGSGTQLSVL.

The J gene is TRBJ2-1, the V gene TRBV7-9; TRBD1 matches at 10 bases. Germline trimming cut 4 bases from V and 7 bases from J; bases unmatched to any gene: 16. Germline CDR1 SEHNR, CDR2 FQNEAQ (reference sequence). The CDR3 runs to 18 residues. The CDR3 DNA follows: TGTGCCAGCAGCTCCCCATCAGGGACAGGGGATATCTGGAATGAGCAGTTCTTC. Amino acid sequence: CASSSPSGTGDIWNEQFF.

The gene calls are TRBV5-5 and TRBJ1-2, with 7 bases matching TRBD1. The CDR3 runs to 19 residues. CDR1 and CDR2 (germline): SGHKS, YYEKEE (reference sequence). J gave up 6 bases and V 1 base, and 21 bases lay outside the gene matches. Here the CDR3 DNA reads TGTGCCAGCAGCTTGTTAGGGGACAAATCGGGACAGTTCGGGGATGGCTACACCTTC. Its translation: CASSLLGDKSGQFGDGYTF.

The chain combines TRBV19 with TRBJ2-7, with D uncertain. Germline V CDR1 and CDR2: LNHDA, SQIVND (reference sequence). This CDR3 comprises 13 residues. V lost 4 bases, J lost 0 bases, and 7 bases lay in between. The DNA of the CDR3 is TGTGCCAGTAGTACAGCAGCCTCCTACGAGCAGTACTTC. Translated: CASSTAASYEQYF.

This clone was observed a single time. Germline and junction disagree at one end, which may indicate a read error. The chain combines TRBV4-1 with TRBJ1-2; no clear D gene. Looked up from germline, CDR1 is MGHRA and CDR2 is YSYEKL. The CDR3 is 14 amino acids. The CDR3 sequence is CARSRLTDNYGYTF. The DNA for the CDR3 is TGCGCCCGCAGCCGACTGACCGATAACTATGGCTACACCTTC.

V is TRBV14 and J is TRBJ1-1; D perhaps matches TRBD1 (5 bases). Trimming pared 2 bases from V and 0 bases from J, leaving 10 bases between. CDR3 length: 15 amino acids. Germline V lookup: CDR1 SGHDN, CDR2 FVKESK. Written as DNA, the CDR3 is TGTGCCAGCAGCCAATTAGGGGAGGTGAACACTGAAGCTTTCTTT. It translates to CASSQLGEVNTEAFF.

The CDR3 reads CASRGTGGTGELFF. CDR3 sequence (DNA): TGTGCCAGCAGAGGGACAGGGGGGACCGGGGAGCTGTTTTTT. The chain recombines TRBV2 with TRBJ2-2; 11 bases are a match to TRBD1. V shed 6 bases, J shed 5 bases, and the junction held 2 bases outside the gene matches. Germline CDR1 is SNHLY and CDR2 is FYNNEI. The length of the CDR3 is 14 residues.

The chain couples TRBV7-2 to TRBJ2-1; no reliable D call. Germline values: CDR1 SGHTA, CDR2 FQGNSA. CDR3 length: 14 amino acids. V lost 1 base, J lost 6 bases, and 10 bases lay in between. The chain's CDR3 is CASSLDGLSNEQFF. The CDR3 DNA is TGTGCCAGCAGCTTAGACGGTCTGAGCAATGAGCAGTTCTTC.